The next 15 T cell receptor beta chains were all read from a single sample in a study of T cells in Graves' hyperthyroidism and ophthalmopathy. RNA transcripts served as the template for amplifying TCR beta CDR3 regions. First-round RT-PCR targeting the TCR CDR3 was performed with the HTBI primer set. TCRdb independently ran MiXCR on the multiplex PCR reads; one entry per CDR3 protein. The table lists around 600,000 distinct CDR3 sequences, more than 13% of them singletons. Input material: blood. These receptors came from a woman aged 18-30 years with Graves' ophthalmopathy.

This sequence joins TRBV5-8 and TRBJ1-1; D remains unclear. The germline V gene encodes CDR1 SGHTS and CDR2 YDEGEE. V was trimmed by 0 bases and J by 0 bases, leaving 9 bases between them. CDR3 length: 15 residues. CDR3 region: CASSLGSHMNTEAFF. The CDR3 DNA is TGTGCCAGCAGCTTGGGCAGTCACATGAACACTGAAGCTTTCTTT.

This clonotype was observed many times. This rearrangement joins TRBV5-5 to TRBJ2-5; TRBD1 aligns across 8 bases. The length of the CDR3 is 15 residues. The V gene's germline CDR1 is SGHKS and CDR2 YYEKEE (reference sequence). With V trimmed by 0 bases and J by 5 bases, 6 bases remained unmatched. The CDR3 sequence: CASSLATGGWETQYF. In nucleotides, the CDR3 is TGTGCCAGCAGCTTGGCTACAGGGGGATGGGAGACCCAGTACTTC.

This clonotype has a count of ten or more. The V call is TRBV12-3 or TRBV12-4, the J call TRBJ2-7; 8 bases align to TRBD1. The CDR3 loop spans 16 amino acids. V trimming: 3 bases; J trimming: 2 bases; junction bases outside the gene matches: 9. The CDR3 loop reads CASSLSGTGLPYEQYF. The CDR3 coding sequence is TGTGCCAGCAGTTTGTCCGGGACAGGACTTCCCTACGAGCAGTACTTC.

Only a few counts were recorded for this clonotype. The chain combines TRBV24-1 with TRBJ2-7; TRBD2 matches at 11 bases. The V segment lost 6 bases and the J segment 2 bases; nucleotides outside the gene matches: 5. The length of the CDR3 is 15 residues. Germline V gene lookup returns CDR1 KGHDR and CDR2 SFDVKD. The CDR3 reads CATSRASGRTYEQYF. Here the CDR3 DNA reads TGTGCCACCAGTAGGGCTAGCGGGAGGACCTACGAGCAGTACTTC.

The table lists this clonotype with a few counts. This sequence joins TRBV6-1 and TRBJ2-2, with no clear D. With 5 bases removed from V and 0 bases from J, the gap between germline ends came to 16 bases. There are 17 residues in the CDR3. Germline V CDR1 and CDR2: MNHNS, SASEGT. Here the CDR3 reads CASSLLFETPNTGELFF. CDR3 sequence (DNA): TGTGCCAGCAGTCTGCTTTTTGAGACACCGAACACCGGGGAGCTGTTTTTT.

This clonotype was counted at least ten times. V is TRBV11-1 and J is TRBJ2-3; D might be TRBD2 (6 bases). This CDR3 is 14 amino acids long. Deletions cut 4 bases from V and 2 bases from J, with 10 bases between. Germline-derived CDR1 and CDR2 are SGHAT and FQDESV (reference sequence). For the CDR3, the DNA is TGTGCCAGCAGCTCGGGACTCTTCACAGATACGCAGTATTTT. Protein: CASSSGLFTDTQYF.

About this clonotype: A much larger clone differs from this one at a single base, so this may be a read error. The V call is TRBV5-1, the J call TRBJ2-7; 10 nucleotides match TRBD2. The CDR3 has 21 amino acids. J lost 0 bases, V lost 1 base, and 19 bases had no gene match. The germline CDR1 and CDR2 sequences are SGHRS and YFSETQ. The CDR3 DNA is TGCGCCAGCAGCTTGCGGGAGCGGGAGGGCCTGTTAAAGCCTATCTCCTACGAGCAGTACTTC. Encoded protein: CASSLREREGLLKPISYEQYF.

This clonotype was seen ten or more times. Its ends do not fully match the called genes, so a read error is possible. This sequence joins TRBV20-1 and TRBJ2-7; no clear D. In germline, CDR1 is DFQATT, CDR2 SNEGSKA (reference sequence). The CDR3 runs 12 residues. DNA of the CDR3: TGTTGGTTCTCCGGAGTCGTTTACGAGCAGTACTTC. Protein product: CWFSGVVYEQYF.

This clonotype occurred a few times. The chain has TRBV5-8 and TRBJ2-3, with 7 bases that match TRBD2. J gave up 4 bases and V 1 base, and 3 bases lay outside the gene matches. The CDR3 covers 14 residues. Germline CDR1 is SGHTS and CDR2 is YDEGEE. The CDR3 coding sequence is TGTGCCAGCAGCTTGTGGACTAGTGCAGATACGCAGTATTTT. Protein: CASSLWTSADTQYF.

Many counts were recorded for this clonotype. The rearrangement uses TRBV20-1 and TRBJ2-1; D not certain. Germline CDR1 DFQATT, CDR2 SNEGSKA (reference sequence). This CDR3 comprises 12 residues. V was cut by 3 bases and J by 7 bases, with 10 bases left in between. DNA for the CDR3: TGCAGTGCTAGGATAGGTGGTAATGAGCAGTTCTTC. Its protein is CSARIGGNEQFF.

A note on this clonotype: Being one base from a much bigger clone, this may be a read error. CDR3 residues: CASSRPPRQDLANTGKLFF. CDR3 sequence (DNA): TGCGCCAGCAGCCGCCCCCCCCGACAGGACCTGGCGAACACCGGGAAGCTGTTTTTT. The V and J genes are TRBV5-1 and TRBJ2-2, with D possibly matching TRBD1 (6 bases). Germline assignment: CDR1 SGHRS and CDR2 YFSETQ. The length of the CDR3 is 19 residues.

The rearrangement uses TRBV5-1 and TRBJ2-5; D gene ambiguous. This CDR3 region has 13 residues. Germline values: CDR1 SGHRS, CDR2 YFSETQ. V lost 9 bases, J lost 4 bases, and 16 bases lay in between. The CDR3 reads CANGLGHRETQYF. In DNA, the CDR3 is TGCGCCAACGGCTTGGGCCACCGAGAGACCCAGTACTTC.

Many counts were recorded for this clonotype. The chain recombines TRBV7-6 with TRBJ2-7, with 12 bases lining up with TRBD2. V lost 5 bases and J lost 2; bases outside the gene matches: 4. This CDR3 contains 15 residues. CDR1 and CDR2 (germline): SGHVS, FNYEAQ. CDR3 region: CASSERTSGTYEQYF. As DNA, the CDR3 is TGTGCCAGCAGCGAAAGGACTAGCGGGACCTACGAGCAGTACTTC.

This sequence joins TRBV27 and TRBJ1-1; D remains unclear. The CDR3 covers 16 residues. Deletions cut 0 bases from V and 0 bases from J, with 11 bases between. Germline CDR1 reads MNHEY; CDR2 reads SMNVEV (reference sequence). The CDR3 protein is CASSLSIEVMNTEAFF. The DNA of the CDR3 is TGTGCCAGCAGTTTATCGATAGAAGTCATGAACACTGAAGCTTTCTTT.

The table lists this clonotype with many counts. For the CDR3, the DNA is TGTGCCTGGAGTGTTCTCCTTGCGGGAGAGCAGTTCTTC. Protein: CAWSVLLAGEQFF. The chain uses TRBV30 and TRBJ2-1, with a tentative D call TRBD2 (6 bases). The CDR3 sequence is 13 residues long. V gave up 0 bases and J gave up 10 bases, with 13 bases separating them. Germline V gives CDR1 GTSNPN, CDR2 SVGIG (reference sequence).